The rows below give T cell receptor beta chains drawn from one sample of a study of long-term antiretroviral therapy in people with HIV. Clones were sequenced by immunoSEQ multiplex PCR, and TCRdb holds only the in-frame ones, with some missing. The sample contains 20,000 to 25,000 clones, around 81% of which appear only once. This sample comprised unsorted PBMCs, obtained 1.6 years after starting antiretroviral therapy. Receptors originate from a man aged 40-55 years with HIV. CDR3s include the opening cysteine and the closing phenylalanine or tryptophan. A D gene is named only where the DNA matches it firmly. Clone sizes are given selectively: once, few, many, or a class where the clone is expanded.

j_gene: TRBJ1-1; v_gene: TRBV15; d_gene: NA; abundance: NA; CDR3aa: CATSREKGFNSEAFF; CDR3nt: TGTGCCACCAGCAGAGAGAAAGGGTTTAATTCTGAAGCTTTCTTT
j_gene: TRBJ2-1; v_gene: TRBV15; d_gene: TRBD1; abundance: NA; CDR3aa: CATSKDRGSSYNEQFF; CDR3nt: TGTGCCACCAGCAAAGACAGGGGGAGTTCCTACAATGAGCAGTTCTTC
j_gene: TRBJ2-6; v_gene: TRBV18; d_gene: NA; abundance: NA; CDR3aa: CASSPPLRTASGANVLTF; CDR3nt: TGTGCCAGCTCACCACCGTTGAGGACAGCCTCTGGGGCCAACGTCCTGACTTTC
j_gene: TRBJ1-2; v_gene: TRBV29-1; d_gene: NA; abundance: NA; CDR3aa: CSVVMAGDPGGYTF; CDR3nt: TGCAGCGTTGTTATGGCAGGGGACCCGGGGGGCTACACCTTC
j_gene: TRBJ2-7; v_gene: TRBV6-6; d_gene: NA; abundance: NA; CDR3aa: CASSSISEQYF; CDR3nt: TGTGCCAGCAGTTCCATTTCCGAGCAGTACTTC
j_gene: TRBJ1-2; v_gene: TRBV4-1; d_gene: NA; abundance: NA; CDR3aa: CASSQVRTNYGYTF; CDR3nt: TGCGCCAGCAGCCAAGTGAGAACTAACTATGGCTACACCTTC
j_gene: TRBJ2-1; v_gene: TRBV5-1; d_gene: NA; abundance: NA; CDR3aa: CASSRTLRGAGVNEQFF; CDR3nt: TGCGCCAGCAGCCGGACCCTCAGGGGCGCGGGTGTCAATGAGCAGTTCTTC
j_gene: TRBJ1-4; v_gene: TRBV11-2; d_gene: NA; abundance: NA; CDR3aa: CASSLGPPGKLFF; CDR3nt: TGTGCCAGCAGCTTGGGACCCCCCGGAAAACTGTTTTTT
j_gene: TRBJ2-7; v_gene: TRBV2; d_gene: NA; abundance: NA; CDR3aa: CASTPPQGQSYEQYF; CDR3nt: TGTGCCAGCACCCCCCCCCAGGGTCAATCCTACGAGCAGTACTTC
j_gene: TRBJ2-2; v_gene: TRBV2; d_gene: NA; abundance: NA; CDR3aa: CASSGGQNTGELFF; CDR3nt: TGTGCCAGCAGTGGGGGACAGAACACCGGGGAGCTGTTTTTT
j_gene: TRBJ1-1; v_gene: TRBV11-1; d_gene: NA; abundance: NA; CDR3aa: CASSLAGGVDTEAFF; CDR3nt: TGTGCCAGCAGCTTAGCAGGGGGGGTCGACACTGAAGCTTTCTTT
j_gene: TRBJ2-1; v_gene: TRBV5-1; d_gene: NA; abundance: NA; CDR3aa: CASSPSGMSNEQFF; CDR3nt: TGCGCCAGCAGCCCGTCCGGGATGAGTAATGAGCAGTTCTTC
j_gene: TRBJ2-3; v_gene: TRBV11-2; d_gene: NA; abundance: NA; CDR3aa: CASSPRSTWGASTDTQYF; CDR3nt: TGTGCCAGCAGCCCACGTTCGACATGGGGTGCTAGCACAGATACGCAGTATTTT
j_gene: TRBJ2-7; v_gene: TRBV28; d_gene: NA; abundance: NA; CDR3aa: CASSSTGLSSYEQYF; CDR3nt: TGTGCCAGCAGTTCCACGGGACTGAGCTCCTACGAGCAGTACTTC
j_gene: TRBJ2-3; v_gene: TRBV5-6; d_gene: NA; abundance: NA; CDR3aa: CASSLAGSAPNTQYF; CDR3nt: TGTGCCAGCAGCTTGGCCGGGAGTGCCCCAAATACGCAGTATTTT
j_gene: TRBJ2-7; v_gene: TRBV19; d_gene: NA; abundance: NA; CDR3aa: CASSIGGVNEQYF; CDR3nt: TGTGCCAGTAGTATAGGGGGGGTCAACGAGCAGTACTTC
j_gene: TRBJ1-4; v_gene: TRBV27; d_gene: TRBD1; abundance: NA; CDR3aa: CARAGQGVPPTNEKLFF; CDR3nt: TGTGCCAGAGCGGGACAGGGGGTCCCCCCAACTAATGAAAAACTGTTTTTT
j_gene: TRBJ2-7; v_gene: TRBV11-2; d_gene: TRBD2; abundance: NA; CDR3aa: CASSFIAGGYYEQYF; CDR3nt: TGTGCCAGCAGCTTCATAGCGGGGGGGTACTACGAGCAGTACTTC
j_gene: TRBJ2-7; v_gene: TRBV13; d_gene: TRBD2; abundance: NA; CDR3aa: CASSHRGEGRTYEQYF; CDR3nt: TGTGCCAGCAGCCATCGGGGGGAGGGGAGGACCTACGAGCAGTACTTC
j_gene: TRBJ1-3; v_gene: TRBV5-1; d_gene: NA; abundance: NA; CDR3aa: CASSLGTERNSGNTIYF; CDR3nt: TGCGCCAGCAGCTTGGGGACAGAGAGAAACTCTGGAAACACCATATATTTT
j_gene: TRBJ2-5; v_gene: TRBV11-1; d_gene: NA; abundance: NA; CDR3aa: CASSFGPYRAVRETQYF; CDR3nt: TGTGCCAGCAGCTTCGGTCCTTACAGGGCTGTTCGAGAGACCCAGTACTTC
j_gene: TRBJ1-3; v_gene: TRBV13; d_gene: TRBD1; abundance: NA; CDR3aa: CASSPQGAPGNTIYF; CDR3nt: TGTGCCAGCAGCCCGCAGGGGGCACCTGGAAACACCATATATTTT
j_gene: TRBJ2-2; v_gene: TRBV19; d_gene: NA; abundance: NA; CDR3aa: CASSIDGRGSGELFF; CDR3nt: TGTGCCAGTAGTATAGATGGCAGGGGATCCGGGGAGCTGTTTTTT
j_gene: TRBJ1-1; v_gene: TRBV6-1; d_gene: NA; abundance: NA; CDR3aa: CASSETPAGTEAFF; CDR3nt: TGTGCCAGCAGTGAAACCCCGGCAGGGACTGAAGCTTTCTTT
j_gene: TRBJ2-1; v_gene: TRBV12-5; d_gene: TRBD2; abundance: once; CDR3aa: CASGLVLFGIGRSYNEQFF; CDR3nt: TGTGCTAGTGGTTTGGTCCTTTTCGGGATCGGGAGGTCCTACAATGAGCAGTTCTTC
j_gene: TRBJ2-7; v_gene: TRBV7-9; d_gene: NA; abundance: few; CDR3aa: CASSSSTQGEQYF; CDR3nt: TGTGCCAGCAGCAGCTCAACCCAAGGGGAGCAGTACTTC
j_gene: TRBJ2-3; v_gene: TRBV28; d_gene: NA; abundance: NA; CDR3aa: CASSFILALSTDTQYF; CDR3nt: TGTGCCAGCAGTTTCATCCTAGCGTTATCCACAGATACGCAGTATTTT
j_gene: TRBJ2-7; v_gene: TRBV6-5; d_gene: NA; abundance: few; CDR3aa: CASRSRTALQYF; CDR3nt: TGTGCCAGCAGAAGCCGGACAGCACTCCAGTACTTC
j_gene: TRBJ2-7; v_gene: TRBV11-2; d_gene: NA; abundance: NA; CDR3aa: CASSPPRVWGEQYF; CDR3nt: TGTGCCAGCAGCCCTCCCAGGGTCTGGGGGGAGCAGTACTTC
j_gene: TRBJ2-2; v_gene: TRBV19; d_gene: NA; abundance: NA; CDR3aa: CASSLRGGSNTGELFF; CDR3nt: TGTGCCAGTAGCCTACGGGGAGGATCGAACACCGGGGAGCTGTTTTTT
j_gene: TRBJ1-4; v_gene: TRBV6-5; d_gene: TRBD1; abundance: NA; CDR3aa: CASSFTGGEYEKLFF; CDR3nt: TGTGCCAGCAGTTTCACAGGGGGAGAGTACGAAAAACTGTTTTTT
j_gene: TRBJ1-4; v_gene: TRBV6-1; d_gene: NA; abundance: NA; CDR3aa: CASSSSAPIEKLFF; CDR3nt: TGTGCCAGCAGTAGCTCTGCACCGATCGAAAAACTGTTTTTT
j_gene: TRBJ2-3; v_gene: TRBV6-1; d_gene: NA; abundance: NA; CDR3aa: CASSEGPGRSTDTQYF; CDR3nt: TGTGCCAGCAGTGAAGGGCCAGGGCGGAGCACAGATACGCAGTATTTT
j_gene: TRBJ1-2; v_gene: TRBV7-9; d_gene: NA; abundance: few; CDR3aa: CASSRSSTGFLYGYTF; CDR3nt: TGTGCCAGCAGCCGATCCTCAACAGGTTTCCTCTATGGCTACACCTTC
j_gene: TRBJ2-1; v_gene: TRBV11-3; d_gene: NA; abundance: NA; CDR3aa: CASSLTNLINEQFF; CDR3nt: TGTGCCAGCAGCTTAACAAACCTAATAAATGAGCAGTTCTTC
j_gene: TRBJ2-7; v_gene: TRBV2; d_gene: TRBD2; abundance: NA; CDR3aa: CASSDGGDEQYF; CDR3nt: TGTGCCAGCAGTGATGGGGGGGACGAGCAGTACTTC
j_gene: TRBJ1-2; v_gene: TRBV7-9; d_gene: TRBD1; abundance: NA; CDR3aa: CASRPSGTDYGYTF; CDR3nt: TGTGCCAGCAGACCCTCCGGGACAGACTATGGCTACACCTTC
j_gene: TRBJ1-1; v_gene: TRBV15; d_gene: TRBD1; abundance: NA; CDR3aa: CATSRGDRGNTEAFF; CDR3nt: TGTGCCACCAGCAGAGGGGACAGGGGGAACACTGAAGCTTTCTTT
j_gene: TRBJ1-1; v_gene: TRBV15; d_gene: NA; abundance: NA; CDR3aa: CATSRDWDEAFF; CDR3nt: TGTGCCACCAGCAGAGATTGGGATGAAGCTTTCTTT
j_gene: TRBJ1-2; v_gene: TRBV29-1; d_gene: NA; abundance: NA; CDR3aa: CSVGGERGAYGYTF; CDR3nt: TGCAGCGTAGGGGGTGAAAGGGGCGCCTATGGCTACACCTTC